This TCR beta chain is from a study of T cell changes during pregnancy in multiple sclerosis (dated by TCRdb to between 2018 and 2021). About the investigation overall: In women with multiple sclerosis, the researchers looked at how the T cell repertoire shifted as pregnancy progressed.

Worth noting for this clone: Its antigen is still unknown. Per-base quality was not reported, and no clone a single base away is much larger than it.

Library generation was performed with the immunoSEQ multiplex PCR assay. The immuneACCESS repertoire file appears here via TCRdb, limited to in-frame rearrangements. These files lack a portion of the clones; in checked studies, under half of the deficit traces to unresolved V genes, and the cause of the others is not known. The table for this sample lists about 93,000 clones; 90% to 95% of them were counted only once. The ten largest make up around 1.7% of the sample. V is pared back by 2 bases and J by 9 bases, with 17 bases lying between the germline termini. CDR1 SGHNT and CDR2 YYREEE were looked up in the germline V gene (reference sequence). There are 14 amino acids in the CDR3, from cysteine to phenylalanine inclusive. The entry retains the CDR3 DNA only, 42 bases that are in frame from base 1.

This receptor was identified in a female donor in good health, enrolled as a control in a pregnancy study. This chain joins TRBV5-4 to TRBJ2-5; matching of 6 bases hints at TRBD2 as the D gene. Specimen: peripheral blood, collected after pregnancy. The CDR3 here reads CASSLNWAGKAQYF. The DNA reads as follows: TGTGCCAGCAGCTTAAACTGGGCGGGGAAGGCCCAGTACTTC.